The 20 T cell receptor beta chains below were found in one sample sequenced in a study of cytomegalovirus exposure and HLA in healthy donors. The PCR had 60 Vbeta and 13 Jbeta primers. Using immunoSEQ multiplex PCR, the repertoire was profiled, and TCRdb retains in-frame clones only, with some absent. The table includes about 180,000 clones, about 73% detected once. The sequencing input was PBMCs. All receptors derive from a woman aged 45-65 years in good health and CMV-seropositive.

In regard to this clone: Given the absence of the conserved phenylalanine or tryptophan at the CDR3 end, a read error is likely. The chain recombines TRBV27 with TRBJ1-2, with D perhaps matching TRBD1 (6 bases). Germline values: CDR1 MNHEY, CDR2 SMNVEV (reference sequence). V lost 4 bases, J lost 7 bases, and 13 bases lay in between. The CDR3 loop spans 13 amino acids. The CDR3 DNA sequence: TGTGCCAGCAGTTCTTTGGGGGCCGGTGGCTACACCCTC. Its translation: CASSSLGAGGYTL.

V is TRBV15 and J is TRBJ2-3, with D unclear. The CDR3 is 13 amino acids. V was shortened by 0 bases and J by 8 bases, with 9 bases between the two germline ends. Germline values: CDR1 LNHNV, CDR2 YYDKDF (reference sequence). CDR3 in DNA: TGTGCCACCAGCAGAGATGGTCGAGGTACGCAGTATTTT. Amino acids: CATSRDGRGTQYF.

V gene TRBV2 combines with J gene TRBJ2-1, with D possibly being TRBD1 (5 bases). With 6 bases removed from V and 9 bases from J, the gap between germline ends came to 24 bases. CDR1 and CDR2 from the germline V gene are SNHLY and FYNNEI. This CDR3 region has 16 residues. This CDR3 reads CASRRWGSMELGEQFF. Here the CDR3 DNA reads TGTGCCAGCAGGAGATGGGGCAGTATGGAGTTGGGTGAGCAGTTCTTC. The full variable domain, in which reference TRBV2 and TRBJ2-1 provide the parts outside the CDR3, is EPEVTQTPSHQVTQMGQEVILRCVPISNHLYFYWYRQILGQKVEFLVSFYNNEISEKSEIFDDQFSVERPDGSNFTLKIRSTKLEDSAMYFCASRRWGSMELGEQFFGPGTRLTVL.

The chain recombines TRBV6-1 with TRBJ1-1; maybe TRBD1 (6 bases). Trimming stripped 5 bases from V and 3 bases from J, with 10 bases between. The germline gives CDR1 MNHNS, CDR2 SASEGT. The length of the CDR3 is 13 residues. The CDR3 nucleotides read TGTGCCAGCAGTAAGAGGGGGTACACTGAAGCTTTCTTT. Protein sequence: CASSKRGYTEAFF.

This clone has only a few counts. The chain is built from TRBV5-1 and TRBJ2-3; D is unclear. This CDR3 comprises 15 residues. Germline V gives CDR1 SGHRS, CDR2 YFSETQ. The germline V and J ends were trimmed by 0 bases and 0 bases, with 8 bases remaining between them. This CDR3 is CASSLVHSSTDTQYF. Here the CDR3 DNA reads TGCGCCAGCAGCTTGGTCCACTCTAGCACAGATACGCAGTATTTT.

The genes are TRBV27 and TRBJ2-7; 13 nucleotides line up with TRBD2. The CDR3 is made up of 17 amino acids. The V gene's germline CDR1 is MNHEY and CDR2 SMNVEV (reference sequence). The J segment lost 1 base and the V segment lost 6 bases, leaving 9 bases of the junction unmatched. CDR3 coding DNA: TGTGCCAGCAGCGCACAGGGACTAGCGGGGTTATCCTACGAGCAGTACTTC. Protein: CASSAQGLAGLSYEQYF.

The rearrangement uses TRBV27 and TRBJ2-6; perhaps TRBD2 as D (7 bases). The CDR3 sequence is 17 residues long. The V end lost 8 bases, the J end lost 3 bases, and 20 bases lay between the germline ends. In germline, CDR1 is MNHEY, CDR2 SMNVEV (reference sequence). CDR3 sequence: CASFGGGEMFGANVLTF. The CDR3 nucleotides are TGTGCCAGCTTTGGGGGGGGCGAGATGTTTGGGGCCAACGTCCTGACTTTC.

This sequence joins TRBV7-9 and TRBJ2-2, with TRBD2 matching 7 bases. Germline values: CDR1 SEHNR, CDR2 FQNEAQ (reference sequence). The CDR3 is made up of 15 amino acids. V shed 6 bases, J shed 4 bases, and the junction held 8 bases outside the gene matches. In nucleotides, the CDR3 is TGTGCCAGCAGGCTCGGCCCGGGAGGCACCGGGGAGCTGTTTTTT. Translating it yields CASRLGPGGTGELFF.

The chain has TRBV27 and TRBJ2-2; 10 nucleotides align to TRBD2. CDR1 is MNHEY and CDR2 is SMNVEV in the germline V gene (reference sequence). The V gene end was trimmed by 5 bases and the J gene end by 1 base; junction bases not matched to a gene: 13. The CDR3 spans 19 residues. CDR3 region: CASSPILLAGVMNTGELFF. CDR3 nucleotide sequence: TGTGCCAGCAGTCCGATCTTGCTAGCGGGGGTGATGAACACCGGGGAGCTGTTTTTT.

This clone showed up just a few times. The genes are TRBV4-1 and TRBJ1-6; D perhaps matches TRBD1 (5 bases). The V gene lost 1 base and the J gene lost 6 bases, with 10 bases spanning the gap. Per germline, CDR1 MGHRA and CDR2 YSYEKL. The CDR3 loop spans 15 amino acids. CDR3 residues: CASSQGRRANSPLHF. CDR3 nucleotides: TGCGCCAGCAGCCAAGGACGCAGGGCTAATTCACCCCTCCACTTT.

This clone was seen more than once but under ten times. This chain's CDR3 is CAITGQGIRGNTIYF. The CDR3 nucleotides read TGTGCCATCACGGGACAGGGTATTCGTGGAAACACCATATATTTT. The chain links TRBV10-3 to TRBJ1-3; 9 bases agree with TRBD1. V dropped 7 bases and J dropped 3; count of bases not matched to a gene: 7. The CDR3 covers 15 residues. Germline-derived CDR1 and CDR2 are ENHRY and SYGVKD.

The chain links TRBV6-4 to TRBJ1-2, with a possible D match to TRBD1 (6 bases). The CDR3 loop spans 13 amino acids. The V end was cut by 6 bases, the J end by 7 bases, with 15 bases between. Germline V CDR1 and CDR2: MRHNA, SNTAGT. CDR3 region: CASSQDRLSGYTF. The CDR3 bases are TGTGCCAGCAGCCAAGACAGGCTTAGTGGCTACACCTTC.

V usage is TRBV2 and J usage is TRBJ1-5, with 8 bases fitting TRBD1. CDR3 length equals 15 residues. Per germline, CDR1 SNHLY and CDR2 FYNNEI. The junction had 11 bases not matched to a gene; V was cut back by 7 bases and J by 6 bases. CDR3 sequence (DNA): TGTGCCAGCAAGGGGGCCAGGGGGCTTAGTCAGCCCCAGCATTTT. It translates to CASKGARGLSQPQHF.

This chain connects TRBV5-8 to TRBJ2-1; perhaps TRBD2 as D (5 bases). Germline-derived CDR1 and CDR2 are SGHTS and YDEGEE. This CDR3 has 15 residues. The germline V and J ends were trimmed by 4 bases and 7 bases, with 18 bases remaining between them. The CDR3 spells CASSAFVRTGNEQFF. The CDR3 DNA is TGTGCCAGCAGCGCCTTTGTAAGGACGGGAAATGAGCAGTTCTTC.

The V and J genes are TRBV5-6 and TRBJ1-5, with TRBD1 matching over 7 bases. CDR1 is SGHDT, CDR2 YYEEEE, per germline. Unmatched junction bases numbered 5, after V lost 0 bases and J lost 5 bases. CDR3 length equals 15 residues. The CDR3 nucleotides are TGTGCCAGCAGCTTGGGGCAGGGGGTCGATCAGCCCCAGCATTTT. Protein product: CASSLGQGVDQPQHF.

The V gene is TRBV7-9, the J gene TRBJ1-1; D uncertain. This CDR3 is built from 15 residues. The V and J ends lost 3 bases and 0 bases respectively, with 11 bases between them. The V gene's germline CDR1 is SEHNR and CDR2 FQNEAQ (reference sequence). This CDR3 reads CASSFKALMNTEAFF. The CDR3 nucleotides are TGTGCCAGCAGCTTTAAGGCACTAATGAACACTGAAGCTTTCTTT.

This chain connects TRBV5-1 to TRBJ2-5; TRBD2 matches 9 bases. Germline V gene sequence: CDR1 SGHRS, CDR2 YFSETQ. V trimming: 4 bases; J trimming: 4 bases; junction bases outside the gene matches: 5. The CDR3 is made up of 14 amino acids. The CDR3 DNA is TGCGCCAGCAGCCTGGGACTAGCTTCAGAGACCCAGTACTTC. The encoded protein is CASSLGLASETQYF.

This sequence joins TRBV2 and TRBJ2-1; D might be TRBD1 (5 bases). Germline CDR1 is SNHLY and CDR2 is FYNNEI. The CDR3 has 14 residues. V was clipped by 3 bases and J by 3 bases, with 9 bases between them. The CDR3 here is CASSETDLYNEQFF. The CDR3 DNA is TGTGCCAGCAGTGAGACAGACCTCTACAATGAGCAGTTCTTC.

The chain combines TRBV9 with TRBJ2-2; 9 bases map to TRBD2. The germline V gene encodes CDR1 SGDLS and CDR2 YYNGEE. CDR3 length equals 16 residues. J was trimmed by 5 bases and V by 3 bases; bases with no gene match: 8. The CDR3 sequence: CASSAIAGEGTGELFF. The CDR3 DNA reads TGTGCCAGCAGCGCCATAGCGGGGGAGGGGACCGGGGAGCTGTTTTTT.

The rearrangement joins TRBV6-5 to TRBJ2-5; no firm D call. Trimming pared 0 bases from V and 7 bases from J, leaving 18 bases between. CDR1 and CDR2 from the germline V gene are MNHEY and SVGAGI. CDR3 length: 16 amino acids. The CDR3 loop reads CASSYSTGGTPATQYF. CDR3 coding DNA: TGTGCCAGCAGTTACTCAACCGGCGGAACCCCAGCGACCCAGTACTTC.